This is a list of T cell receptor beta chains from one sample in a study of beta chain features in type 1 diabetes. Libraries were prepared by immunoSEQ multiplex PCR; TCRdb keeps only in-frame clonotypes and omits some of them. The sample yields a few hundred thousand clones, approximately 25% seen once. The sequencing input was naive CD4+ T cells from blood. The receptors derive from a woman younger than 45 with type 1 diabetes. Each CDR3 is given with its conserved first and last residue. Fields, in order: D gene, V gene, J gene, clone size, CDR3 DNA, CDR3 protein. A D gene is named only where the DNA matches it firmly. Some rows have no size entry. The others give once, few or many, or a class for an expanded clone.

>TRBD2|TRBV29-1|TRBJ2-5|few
TGCAGCGCAGGTGGCCTAGCGGGGACCCAGTACTTC
CSAGGLAGTQYF
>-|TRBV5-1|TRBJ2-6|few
TGCGCCAGCAGCCCACAGATTTCTGGGGCCAACGTCCTGACTTTC
CASSPQISGANVLTF
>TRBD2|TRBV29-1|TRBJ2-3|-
TGCAGCGTTGACGGACTAGCGGGAGGGGGGAGCACAGATACGCAGTATTTT
CSVDGLAGGGSTDTQYF
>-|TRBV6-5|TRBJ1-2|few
TGTGCCAGCACGCCGTGGAGAGGCTATGGCTACACCTTC
CASTPWRGYGYTF
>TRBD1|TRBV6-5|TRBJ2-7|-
TGTGCCAGCAGGATACAGGGGGCACCCTACGAGCAGTACTTC
CASRIQGAPYEQYF
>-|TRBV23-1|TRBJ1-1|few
TGCGCCAGCAGTCAGCTCGACAGGATGAACACTGAAGCTTTCTTT
CASSQLDRMNTEAFF
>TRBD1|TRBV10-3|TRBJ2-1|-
TGTGCCATCAGACCCGGGACAGGGCTAAATGAGCAGTTCTTC
CAIRPGTGLNEQFF
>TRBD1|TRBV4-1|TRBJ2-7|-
TGCGCCAGCAGTCGAAGCCGTAGACAGGGGGTCTACGAGCAGTACTTC
CASSRSRRQGVYEQYF
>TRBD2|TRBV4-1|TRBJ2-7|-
TGCGCCAGCAGCCAAGGACTAGCGGGTCTTTCCTACGAGCAGTACTTC
CASSQGLAGLSYEQYF
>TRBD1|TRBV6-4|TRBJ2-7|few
TGTGCCAGCAGTGTCGGGACAGGGGGGACCTACGAGCAGTACTTC
CASSVGTGGTYEQYF
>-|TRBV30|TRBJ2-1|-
TGTGCCGGGGCATTGGGGGGCAATGAGCAGTTCTTC
CAGALGGNEQFF
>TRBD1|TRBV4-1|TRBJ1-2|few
TGCGCCAGCAGCCGGGGACAGGCCTACGGGAGAGTGCACTATGGCTACACCTTC
CASSRGQAYGRVHYGYTF
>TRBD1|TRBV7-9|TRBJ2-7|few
TGTGCCAGCAGCGCCCAGACAGGGCGGATTTTC
CASSAQTGRIF
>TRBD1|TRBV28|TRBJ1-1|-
TGTGCCAGCAGTTTATGGACAGGGACCATGAACACTGAAGCTTTCTTT
CASSLWTGTMNTEAFF
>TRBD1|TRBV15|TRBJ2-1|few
TGTGCCACCAGCAGGGAACCGGGACAGTTATACAATGAGCAGTTCTTC
CATSREPGQLYNEQFF
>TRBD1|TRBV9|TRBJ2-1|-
TGTGCCAGCAAGCCCGGGACAGGGGTCTACAATGAGCAGTTCTTC
CASKPGTGVYNEQFF
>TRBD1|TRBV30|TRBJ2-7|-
TGTGCCTGGAGTGCCGGGACAGAGTACGAGCAGTACTTC
CAWSAGTEYEQYF
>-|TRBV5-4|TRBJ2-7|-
TGTGCCAGCGGGACGCGAGGGGGTAGTGGGGCCTGGTACGAGCAGTACTTC
CASGTRGGSGAWYEQYF
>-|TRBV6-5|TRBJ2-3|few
TGTGCCAGCAGTTACTCGAGCGCGGGAGATACGCAGTATTTT
CASSYSSAGDTQYF
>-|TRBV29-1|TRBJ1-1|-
TGCAGCGCGGTGATAGGGGCAGGCGGTGAAGCTTTCTTT
CSAVIGAGGEAFF
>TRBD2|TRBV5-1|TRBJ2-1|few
TGCGCCAGCAGCTTGGCCCCGAGCGGGGAATACAATGAGCAGTTCTTC
CASSLAPSGEYNEQFF
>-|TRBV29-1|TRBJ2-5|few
TGCAGCGTTGAGCATGGGAGTAGGGAGACCCAGTACTTC
CSVEHGSRETQYF
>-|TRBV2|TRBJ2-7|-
TGTGCCAGCAGTGATTTTAGGCAGGGTATCCACGAGCAGTACTTC
CASSDFRQGIHEQYF
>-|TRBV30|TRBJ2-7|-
TGTGCCTGGAGCGAGTGGGCGGAGCAGTACTTC
CAWSEWAEQYF
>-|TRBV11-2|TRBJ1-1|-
TGTGCCAGCAGACACCAAACCAAGAACACTGAAGCTTTCTTT
CASRHQTKNTEAFF
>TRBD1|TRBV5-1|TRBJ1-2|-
TGCGCCAGCGGCACAGGGGCTTCTAACTATGGCTACACCTTC
CASGTGASNYGYTF
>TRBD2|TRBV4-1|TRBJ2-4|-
TGCGCCAGCAGCCCGGGACTAGCGGGAGGGCCTGGAAAGAACATTCAGTACTTC
CASSPGLAGGPGKNIQYF